The T cell receptor beta chain under discussion was sequenced for a study of cytomegalovirus exposure and HLA in healthy donors (dated by TCRdb to 2015 to 2018). In the study overall: In an earlier analysis of roughly 590 of the donors, 276 Gb of sequence data and 100 million or so unique TCR beta sequences from about 190 million T cells were reported. An early release that covered about 640 HLA-typed donors contained approximately 300 gigabases of sequencing data and roughly 84 million unique TCR sequences. Of the 398 genotyped donors, approximately 83% fell in the genetic ancestry cluster associated with self-reported Caucasian donors. The study aimed to test whether cataloging public T cell receptors could reveal signatures of past pathogen exposure. The study profiled the T cell repertoires of fewer than 850 subjects by immunosequencing and related them to cytomegalovirus serostatus. Along with the approximately 620-subject first cohort, a separate validation cohort of around 120 different subjects was used. High-throughput TCR immunosequencing, statistical association of individual TCRs with disease status, and machine learning were combined to predict cytomegalovirus infection status. To study patterns of TCR occurrence, a later analysis re-analyzed previously published TCR beta repertoires from more than 550 donors and added high-resolution HLA genotyping. In the later analysis, no new phenotypic data were used to find candidate immune exposures; instead, reliance was placed on TCR beta sequences and their occurrence across donors. An earlier analysis of around 540 of the donors applied high-throughput TCR beta sequencing to assess whether each TCR beta V gene segment acted as functional or pseudogenic. Donor age, sex, ethnicity and CMV serostatus were compiled together with the repertoire data. Genome-wide SNP genotypes for about 65% of the 666 donors were used in a later genetic analysis, which treated that subset as a discovery cohort. All discovery cohort repertoires had been generated on a single sequencing platform. HLA typing included class I and class II loci at four-digit resolution. Typing coverage differed by locus: A, B, C, DRB1 and DQB1 were typed in roughly 620-630 donors, DQA1 in roughly 500, DPA1 in roughly 590, and DPB1 in 472. Because of strong linkage in the cohort, a few DR-DQ haplotypes were treated as single units for association and clustering. Among about 400 genotyped donors of the cohort, an average of around 250,000 unique TCR beta nucleotide sequences was sequenced per donor, of which about 20% were non-productive. The paper as a whole reports these results and caveats: According to a later analysis, TCR association rates differed among HLA loci, with DRB1 alleles showing the most associated TCRs and HLA-C alleles showing the fewest. According to the authors, the approach could potentially be generalized to other disease states and immunological phenotypes. Some IMGT-functional V segments, including TRBV6-2 and TRBV6-3, could not be told apart with the 87-base-pair reads, so those segments were excluded. The presence/absence analyses assumed that sequencing depth was roughly uniform across donors, and that assumption may not be true. Across donors, most TCR sequences were observed very rarely, whereas some public TCRs were present in many individuals. Linkage disequilibrium might explain the correlated functional status among segregating V segments, but an unknown experimental factor could not be excluded. In a later analysis, HLA-associated TCR beta chains showed more clonal expansion and lower generation probabilities than non-associated chains that were equally common. A further reported finding was that TCR beta sequences accurately predicted the HLA-A and HLA-B alleles for most subjects in the first cohort. The classifier was reported to diagnose cytomegalovirus status with high specificity and sensitivity in both the original and validation cohorts. A cluster of highly shared sequence variants was judged likely to be a technical artifact of the sequencing pipeline. A later analysis reported that several top co-occurrence clusters appeared linked to parvovirus B19, influenza, CMV and Epstein-Barr virus. Immune exposure information for the cohort was limited to CMV serostatus. When HLA alleles, especially DR and DQ, strongly co-occurred, TCR associations were difficult to assign to individual alleles. Most CMV-associated TCR beta chains appeared to be HLA-restricted in a later analysis, and the HLA associations seemed to be driven largely by CMV exposure. Compared with the 666-donor mean, donors in an Asian-associated ancestry cluster had fewer N-insertions in productive TCRs, according to a later genetic analysis. At a false discovery rate of 0.05, a later analysis linked 15,000 to 20,000 TCR beta sequences to specific HLA alleles. V-gene and J-gene trimming of TCR beta chains was associated with a missense DCLRE1C variant in a later genetic analysis, and the association was replicated in an independent cohort. The study listed 164 TCR beta chains as associated with cytomegalovirus. A few of the identified cytomegalovirus-associated TCR beta chains were confirmed in vitro to be specific for cytomegalovirus antigens. Because HLA typing was unavailable for some donors at each locus, only the typed subset was used in association tests. Because counts were too low, seventeen rarely observed V segments, including chromosome 9 orphons, were excluded from the earlier analysis of some 590 of the donors. In an earlier analysis of about 540 of the donors, most TCR beta V segments were observed in productive rearrangements about 87% or about 30% of the time, broadly matching IMGT annotations. This cohort had only TCR beta chains sequenced, and the lack of alpha or paired-chain data limited which features could be detected.

Taken from the germline V gene (reference sequence), the CDR1 and CDR2 loops are MNHNY and SVGAGI. Inclusive of the bounding cysteine and phenylalanine, the CDR3 is 14 residues long. Only the CDR3 DNA stays, 42 bases, in frame from base 1. At the junction V is shortened by 2 bases and J by 6 bases; bases outside the gene matches: 4. The library was obtained by the immunoSEQ multiplex PCR assay. The multiplex PCR relied on a mix of 60 forward primers for TCR Vbeta segments and 13 reverse primers for TCR Jbeta segments. The CDR3 region of rearranged TCR beta genes was amplified from genomic DNA with a multiplex PCR assay. The amplified TCR beta libraries were sequenced on the Illumina HiSeq System as 87-base-pair reads. Per the authors' processing: A later analysis tallied roughly 76 million unique TCR beta chains across the 640 or so repertoires, and approximately 9.9 million of those chains were shared by two or more donors. Raw reads were error-corrected and collapsed into unique sequences by a nearest-neighbor algorithm in which closely related sequences were merged to remove PCR and sequencing errors. V, D and J gene segments were assigned by aligning CDR3 sequences to IMGT reference sequences. For a sequence to be retained, at least a six-nucleotide match to both a V gene segment and a J gene segment was required. Rearrangements were classified as productive when the CDR3 lacked stop codons and remained in frame with V and J, and all other rearrangements were classified as non-productive. CDR3 was defined by IMGT convention, running from the second conserved V-encoded cysteine to the conserved J-encoded phenylalanine. The earlier analysis of about 590 of the donors excluded sequences that lacked an unambiguous match to a single V gene segment. An earlier analysis of 500 to 700 of the donors classified V segments as functional when productive rearrangements were above 56.7% and as segregating when the standard deviation between donors was above 5%. To diagnose cytomegalovirus status from the catalog of TCR beta chain sequences, a statistical classification framework was built. In a later analysis, V and J genes were assigned by comparing TCR nucleotide sequences against IMGT/GENE-DB human TR gene sequences. In a later analysis, CDR3 sequences and most-parsimonious VDJ recombination scenarios were assigned using the TCRdist pipeline. In a later analysis, each TCR beta chain was defined by its CDR3 amino acid sequence together with its V-gene family, and reads without a unique V-gene family were excluded. To address suspected cross-contamination and a sequencing artifact, a later analysis removed a few hundred highly shared, low-generation-probability nucleotide sequences. In a later analysis, a clonal expansion index was calculated for each public chain from normalized within-repertoire ranks of inferred template counts. Generation probabilities in a later analysis came from a VDJ recombination model fitted to out-of-frame rearrangements, and those results were checked against IGoR. Hypergeometric tests were used in a later analysis to score TCR-TCR, TCR-HLA and TCR-CMV co-occurrence, with a repertoire-size bias correction applied to the TCR pairs. In a later analysis, false discovery rates were estimated by permuting HLA or CMV assignments 20 times. In a later analysis, co-occurring TCRs were grouped using DBSCAN, and TCRdist sequence similarity was added for clustering within HLA-allele-positive subsets. For co-occurrence clustering, repertoires with fewer than 30,000 or more than 120,000 public chains were excluded, along with roughly 5 repertoires with anomalous nucleotide sharing. The table comes from immuneACCESS by way of TCRdb, which keeps in-frame sequences with V and J called. Part of the clones is missing from these tables; in studies checked, under half for an unresolved V gene and the rest for unknown reasons. The D gene and trimming were derived from the DNA, and the V and J assignments and clone size from that table. The sample's clone listing holds roughly 79,000 clones. Approximately 4.2% of the sample is held by the ten biggest clonotypes.

Comments on this clone: There is no known antigen for this receptor.

The cohort was made up of under 800 healthy bone marrow donors. At the time of sampling, all cohort members were nominally healthy, though unrecorded immune exposures were likely present. The donor tested CMV seronegative, placing the donor among the roughly 400 seronegative members of the cohort. A peripheral blood sample was collected from each donor, and TCR beta sequencing was performed on peripheral blood mononuclear cells. Genomic DNA was extracted from the blood cell samples with the Qiagen DNeasy Blood Extraction Kit. This clonotype was obtained from a man aged 25-40 years in good health and CMV-seronegative. The receptor chain draws on TRBV6-6 and TRBJ1-1; 9 central nucleotides agree with TRBD1. The material sequenced was PBMCs. For the CDR3, the sequence is CASSYMGTGSEAFF. The DNA reads TGTGCCAGCAGTTACATGGGGACAGGGTCTGAAGCTTTCTTT.